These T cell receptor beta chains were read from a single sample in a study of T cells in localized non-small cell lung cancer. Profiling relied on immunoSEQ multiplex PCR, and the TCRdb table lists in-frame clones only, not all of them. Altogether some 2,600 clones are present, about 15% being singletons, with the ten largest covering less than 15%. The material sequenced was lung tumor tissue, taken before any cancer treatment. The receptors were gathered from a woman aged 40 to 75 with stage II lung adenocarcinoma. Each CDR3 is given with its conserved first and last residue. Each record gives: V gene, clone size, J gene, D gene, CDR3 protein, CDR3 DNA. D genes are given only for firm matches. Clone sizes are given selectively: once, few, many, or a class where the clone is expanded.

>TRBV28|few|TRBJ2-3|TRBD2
CASISGAQGDTQYF
TGTGCCAGCATTAGCGGGGCGCAAGGGGATACGCAGTATTTT
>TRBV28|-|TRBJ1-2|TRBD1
CASSLTGEVGYTF
TGTGCCAGCAGTTTAACAGGGGAAGTTGGCTACACCTTC
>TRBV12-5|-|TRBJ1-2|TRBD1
CASGKKGQGAPYGYTF
TGTGCTAGTGGCAAAAAAGGACAGGGGGCACCCTATGGCTACACCTTC
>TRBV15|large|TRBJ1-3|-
CATSRDRAPLDTIYF
TGTGCCACCAGCAGAGATCGTGCTCCCCTGGACACCATATATTTT
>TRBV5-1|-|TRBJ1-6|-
CASSLVGREEAPLHF
TGCGCCAGCAGCTTGGTCGGCAGGGAGGAAGCACCCCTCCACTTT
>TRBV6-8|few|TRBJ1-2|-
CAISPRGGANYGYTF
TGTGCCATCAGCCCTCGAGGAGGGGCTAACTATGGCTACACCTTC
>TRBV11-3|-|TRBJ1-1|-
CASILSSSGGTEAFF
TGTGCCAGCATACTTAGTTCTTCGGGGGGAACTGAAGCTTTCTTT
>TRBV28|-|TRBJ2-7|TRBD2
CASSPRTSGYEQYF
TGTGCCAGCAGTCCACGGACTAGCGGCTACGAGCAGTACTTC
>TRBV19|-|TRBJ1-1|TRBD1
CASSALTGRGTEAFF
TGTGCCAGTAGTGCCTTGACAGGGAGGGGGACTGAAGCTTTCTTT
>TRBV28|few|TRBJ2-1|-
CASDMGGYNEQFF
TGTGCCAGCGATATGGGGGGCTACAATGAGCAGTTCTTC